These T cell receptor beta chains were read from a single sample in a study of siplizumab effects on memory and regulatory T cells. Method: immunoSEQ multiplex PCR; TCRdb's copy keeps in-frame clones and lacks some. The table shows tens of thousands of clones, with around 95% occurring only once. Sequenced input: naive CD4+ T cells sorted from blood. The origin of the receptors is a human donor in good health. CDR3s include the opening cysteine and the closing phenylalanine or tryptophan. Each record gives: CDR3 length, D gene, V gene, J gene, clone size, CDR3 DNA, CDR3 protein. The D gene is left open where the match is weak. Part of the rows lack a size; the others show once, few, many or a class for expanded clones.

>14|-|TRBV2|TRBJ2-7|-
TGTGCCAGCAAGCGGGGAAGAGGGGGCTACGAGCAGTACTTC
CASKRGRGGYEQYF
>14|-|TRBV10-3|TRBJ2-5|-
TGTGCCATCAGTGAACAGGGAGGGCAAGAGACCCAGTACTTC
CAISEQGGQETQYF
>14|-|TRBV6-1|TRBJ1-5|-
TGTGCCAGCGCCTTGGACAGATCCAATCAGCCCCAGCATTTT
CASALDRSNQPQHF
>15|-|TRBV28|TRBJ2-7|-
TGTGCCAGCAGTTTAGCAGGGGCTCAGGGCTACGAGCAGTACTTC
CASSLAGAQGYEQYF
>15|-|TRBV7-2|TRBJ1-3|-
TGTGCCAGCAGCTCCCGGGCCATCTCTGGAAACACCATATATTTT
CASSSRAISGNTIYF
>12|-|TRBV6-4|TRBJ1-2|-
TGTGCCAGCAGTGACTCTGGTTATGGCTACACCTTC
CASSDSGYGYTF
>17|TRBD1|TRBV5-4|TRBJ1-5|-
TGTGCCAGCAGCTCTACCGGGACAGGGGGAGACAATCAGCCCCAGCATTTT
CASSSTGTGGDNQPQHF
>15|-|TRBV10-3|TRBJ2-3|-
TGTGCCATCAGTCCCTTGGGGGGCCGGGCAGATACGCAGTATTTT
CAISPLGGRADTQYF
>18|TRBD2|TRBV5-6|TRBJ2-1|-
TGTGCCAGCAGCTTCCTGGGACTAGCGGGGGGGCCCTACAATGAGCAGTTCTTC
CASSFLGLAGGPYNEQFF
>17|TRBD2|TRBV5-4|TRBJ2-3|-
TGTGCCAGCAGCTCCGGACTAGCGGGGGGCATCACAGATACGCAGTATTTT
CASSSGLAGGITDTQYF
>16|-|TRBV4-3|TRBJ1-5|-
TGCGCCAGCAGCCAAGATTTAAGGGAGTTAATTCAGCCCCAGCATTTT
CASSQDLRELIQPQHF
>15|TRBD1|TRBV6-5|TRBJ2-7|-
TGTGCCACCGCGCTAACCGGGACAGGGAGGTACGAGCAGTACTTC
CATALTGTGRYEQYF
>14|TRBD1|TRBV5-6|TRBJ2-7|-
TGTGCCAGCAGCTCTGACCAGGGGGCCTACGAGCAGTACTTC
CASSSDQGAYEQYF
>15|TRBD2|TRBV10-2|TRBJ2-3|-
TGCGCCAGCAGTTCCCCGCGCGGGGGGCTGGATACGCAGTATTTT
CASSSPRGGLDTQYF
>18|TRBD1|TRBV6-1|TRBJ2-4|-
TGTGCCAGCAGTGAGGGACAGGGAACTCTGGGGTCCAAAAACATTCAGTACTTC
CASSEGQGTLGSKNIQYF
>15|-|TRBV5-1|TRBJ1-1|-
TGCGCCAGCAGCTTGGCCTGGGGGGCCGGCACTGAAGCTTTCTTT
CASSLAWGAGTEAFF
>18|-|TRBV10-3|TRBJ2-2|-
TGTGCCATCAGTGAGTACAGGGTCCTGCGGGGCAAAACCGGGGAGCTGTTTTTT
CAISEYRVLRGKTGELFF
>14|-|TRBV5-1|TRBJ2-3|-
TGCGCCAGCAGCTTTGTGGTGGTCACAGATACGCAGTATTTT
CASSFVVVTDTQYF
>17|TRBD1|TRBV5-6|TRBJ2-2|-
TGTGCCAGCGGTAACCAAAGGGACAGGGGCTCTTCCGGGGAGCTGTTTTTT
CASGNQRDRGSSGELFF
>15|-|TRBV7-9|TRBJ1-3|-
TGTGCCAGCAGCTTAGGTCCTAGCTCTGGAAACACCATATATTTT
CASSLGPSSGNTIYF
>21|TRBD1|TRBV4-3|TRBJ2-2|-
TGCGCCAGCAGCCAAGAAACCGGACAGGGGAAGTTGGGGTTAAGGGTCGGGGAGCTGTTTTTT
CASSQETGQGKLGLRVGELFF
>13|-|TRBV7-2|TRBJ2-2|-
TGTGCCAGCAGCTTACAAGGCACCGGGGAGCTGTTTTTT
CASSLQGTGELFF
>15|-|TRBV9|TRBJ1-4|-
TGTGCCAGCAGCAAGAACAGGGAGATTAATGAAAAACTGTTTTTT
CASSKNREINEKLFF
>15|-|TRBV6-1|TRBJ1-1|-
TGTGCCAGCAGTGTGGTAGAGACAGGGAACACTGAAGCTTTCTTT
CASSVVETGNTEAFF
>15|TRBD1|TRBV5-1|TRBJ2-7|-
TGCGCCAGCGCAGAGGGAGGACAGGGAGGATACGAGCAGTACTTC
CASAEGGQGGYEQYF
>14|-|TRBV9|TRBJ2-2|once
TGTGCCAGCAGTCTAAGCCAGGACACCGGGGAGCTGTTTTTT
CASSLSQDTGELFF
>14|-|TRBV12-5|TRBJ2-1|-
TGTGCTAGTGGCCCGGACAACTCCTACAATGAGCAGTTCTTC
CASGPDNSYNEQFF